These T cell receptor beta chains were read from a single sample in a study of blood T cell dynamics during melanoma immunotherapy. Libraries were prepared by immunoSEQ multiplex PCR; TCRdb keeps only in-frame clonotypes and omits some of them. The sample records thousands of clones, more than 70% being singletons. Here the sequenced sample was blood, taken from a patient treated with checkpoint blockade. These receptors came from a human donor with melanoma. Each CDR3 is given with its conserved first and last residue. D genes are given only for firm matches. Only part of the rows carry a size: once, few, many, or a class if the clone is expanded.

d_call,clone_size,v_call,j_call,cdr3_nt,cdr3_aa
.,.,TRBV6-5,TRBJ2-7,TGTGCCAGCAGTTCAGACGGTTTAGGTTCCTACGAGCAGTACTTC,CASSSDGLGSYEQYF
.,.,TRBV28,TRBJ1-5,TGTGCCAGCAGTTTATCGTACCGGGCCCTGTTGGGAGCCCAGCATTTT,CASSLSYRALLGAQHF
TRBD1,once,TRBV6-6,TRBJ1-5,TGTGCCAGCACCTTTCGACAGGGAAGCAATCAGCCCCAGCATTTT,CASTFRQGSNQPQHF
TRBD1,.,TRBV25-1,TRBJ1-3,TGTGCCAGCAGTGACACAGGGGCTGGAAACACCATATATTTT,CASSDTGAGNTIYF
TRBD1,.,TRBV7-2,TRBJ1-1,TGTGCCAGCACCACCGGCCCGGGACAGCCGAACACTGAAGCTTTCTTT,CASTTGPGQPNTEAFF
.,.,TRBV5-1,TRBJ1-4,TGCGCCAGCAGCTTGGGGTGGTATAATGAAAAACTGTTTTTT,CASSLGWYNEKLFF
.,.,TRBV6-6,TRBJ1-1,TGTGCCAGCAGCCCCCGGGAGACTGAAGCTTTCTTT,CASSPRETEAFF
.,.,TRBV5-6,TRBJ1-4,TGTGCCAGCAGCTTGTACAGATTAACAACTAATGAAAAACTGTTTTTT,CASSLYRLTTNEKLFF
.,.,TRBV2,TRBJ2-7,TGTGCCAGCTACCGTAACAGGGGGGGCTACGAGCAGTACTTC,CASYRNRGGYEQYF
TRBD1,.,TRBV19,TRBJ2-5,TGTGCCAGTAGTATAGGGGGAGCTGGAGGGACAGGGAGGCGAGAGACCCAGTACTTC,CASSIGGAGGTGRRETQYF
TRBD1,.,TRBV6-5,TRBJ2-7,TGTGCCAGCAGTTACGCTACAGGGGTTGGGTCCTACGAGCAGTACTTC,CASSYATGVGSYEQYF
TRBD1,.,TRBV5-1,TRBJ1-1,TGCGCCAGCAGCTTGTACAGGGGAGGGACTGAAGCTTTCTTT,CASSLYRGGTEAFF
.,.,TRBV27,TRBJ2-7,TGTGCCAGCAGTTTAGCCTACGAGCAGTACTTC,CASSLAYEQYF
.,few,TRBV28,TRBJ1-2,TGTGCCACCACTCCCAGGGCCTTGGGAGGCTACACCTTC,CATTPRALGGYTF
TRBD1,.,TRBV6-4,TRBJ2-7,TGTGCCAGCAGTGACCCCCGACAGGGGGTATACGGCGAGCAGTACTTC,CASSDPRQGVYGEQYF
.,once,TRBV9,TRBJ1-4,TGTGCCAGCAGCGTAGCAGGGGCAAGGGGTGAAAAACTGTTTTTT,CASSVAGARGEKLFF
TRBD1,.,TRBV6-6,TRBJ2-5,TGTGCCAGCAGTCGCGGACAGGGATTGGAGACCCAGTACTTC,CASSRGQGLETQYF
.,.,TRBV5-8,TRBJ1-1,TGTGCCAGCAGCTTGTATAAGGGGAGTCCGGGCACTGAAGCTTTCTTT,CASSLYKGSPGTEAFF
TRBD1,.,TRBV7-6,TRBJ2-7,TGTGCCAGCAGCGGCGGACAGGGCCCCTCCTACGAGCAGTACTTC,CASSGGQGPSYEQYF
.,few,TRBV9,TRBJ1-5,TGTGCCAGCAGCGTAGGGGATATAGGCCAGCCCCAGCATTTT,CASSVGDIGQPQHF
.,.,TRBV28,TRBJ1-5,TGTGCCAGCAGACTCAGACACGGGGGCAATCAGCCCCAGCATTTT,CASRLRHGGNQPQHF
.,.,TRBV18,TRBJ2-7,TGTGCCAGCTCACCTTCGGCGGCTTTCGAGCAGTACTTC,CASSPSAAFEQYF
.,.,TRBV6-6,TRBJ1-5,TGTGCCAGCAGTCGACAAACTAATCAGCCCCAGCATTTT,CASSRQTNQPQHF
.,.,TRBV7-7,TRBJ1-1,TGTGCCAGCAGCTTCAGACCTTACACTGAAGCTTTCTTT,CASSFRPYTEAFF
.,.,TRBV7-6,TRBJ1-3,TGTGCCAGCAGCCCTTTTCGGAGCTCTGGAAACACCATATATTTT,CASSPFRSSGNTIYF
.,.,TRBV11-2,TRBJ2-7,TGTGCCAGCAGCCCCCGGGTCGCCAACTTTCCCGAGCAGTACTTC,CASSPRVANFPEQYF
.,.,TRBV6-1,TRBJ1-1,TGTGCCACCGCCCTTGGACTGCTAAAGAACACTGAAGCTTTCTTT,CATALGLLKNTEAFF
TRBD1,.,TRBV5-8,TRBJ1-6,TGTGCCAGCAGCTTGTCTTCAGGGGGATACTCACCCCTCCACTTT,CASSLSSGGYSPLHF
.,.,TRBV27,TRBJ1-2,TGTGCCAGCAGTTTATCCCTTGTCGGCTACTATGGCTACACCTTC,CASSLSLVGYYGYTF
TRBD2,.,TRBV29-1,TRBJ2-7,TGCAGCGTTTTATCGACTAGCGGCACCCACGAGCAGTACTTC,CSVLSTSGTHEQYF
.,.,TRBV28,TRBJ1-4,TGTGCCAGCAGGCCCCCAAATGAAAAACTGTTTTTT,CASRPPNEKLFF
.,.,TRBV28,TRBJ2-7,TGTGCCAGCAGTTTCAACAGGGTAGGGAGCGAGCAGTACTTC,CASSFNRVGSEQYF
TRBD2,.,TRBV11-2,TRBJ2-7,TGTGCCAGCAGCTTAGATCACGCCGGGACTAGCAGGTCCTACGAGCAGTACTTC,CASSLDHAGTSRSYEQYF
TRBD2,.,TRBV7-2,TRBJ2-7,TGTGCCAGCAGCCCGGGACTAGCGTCCTACGAGCAGTACTTC,CASSPGLASYEQYF
.,few,TRBV4-1,TRBJ1-1,TGCGCCAGCAGCCATGATAACTCGGGACGTCTGAACACTGAAGCTTTCTTT,CASSHDNSGRLNTEAFF
.,.,TRBV28,TRBJ2-7,TGTGCCAGCAGTGGCCGCCAGGGAGCCTACGAGCAGTACTTC,CASSGRQGAYEQYF
.,.,TRBV14,TRBJ1-6,TGTGCCAGCAGTCAAGTCAGCAGCTCACCCCTCCACTTT,CASSQVSSSPLHF
.,once,TRBV12-5,TRBJ1-1,TGTGCTAGTGGTTTGGTACCGCGGGGGCTTTTTCGCGATCACATGAACACTGAAGCTTTCTTT,CASGLVPRGLFRDHMNTEAFF
TRBD1,.,TRBV10-3,TRBJ1-1,TGTGCCATCAGTTTGGGACAGGGCAACACTGAAGCTTTCTTT,CAISLGQGNTEAFF
.,.,TRBV27,TRBJ2-7,TGTGCCAGCAGCCTTGGAGCCCTTACCTACGAGCAGTACTTC,CASSLGALTYEQYF